These 18 T cell receptor beta chains were sequenced from one sample in a study of siplizumab effects on memory and regulatory T cells. TCRdb's table, derived via immunoSEQ multiplex PCR, lists solely in-frame clones and lacks some. The sample records 100,000 or so clones, under 95% being singletons. The specimen was CD4+ T cells sorted from blood. Receptors originate from a human donor in good health.

The V call is TRBV20-1, the J call TRBJ1-4; D unclear. Trimming took off 3 bases at V and 8 bases at J, with 7 bases between the two ends. CDR3 size: 11 residues. Germline CDR1 and CDR2: DFQATT and SNEGSKA (reference sequence). The CDR3: CSASLGEKLFF. The DNA of the CDR3 is TGCAGTGCTAGTCTGGGGGAAAAACTGTTTTTT.

The chain links TRBV6-6 to TRBJ1-2; 9 nucleotides match TRBD1. The CDR3 spans 13 residues. Looked up from germline, CDR1 is MNHNY and CDR2 is SVGAGI (reference sequence). J lost 6 bases, V lost 8 bases, and 7 bases had no gene match. As DNA, the CDR3 is TGTGCCAGCCGGGACAGGGAAGTTCATGGCTACACCTTC. Translated, it gives CASRDREVHGYTF.

The chain combines TRBV19 with TRBJ1-2, with 12 bases lining up with TRBD1. Germline-derived CDR1 and CDR2 are LNHDA and SQIVND (reference sequence). Losses at the gene ends were 7 bases for V and 8 bases for J; bases not matched to a gene: 11. The CDR3 has 15 amino acids. CDR3 protein: CASTRAGTGGRGYTF. DNA for the CDR3: TGTGCCAGTACCAGAGCCGGGACAGGGGGCAGGGGCTACACCTTC.

V and J are TRBV6-5 and TRBJ1-1; 7 bases are shared with TRBD1. Unmatched junction bases numbered 4, after V lost 4 bases and J lost 5 bases. Germline V gene sequence: CDR1 MNHEY, CDR2 SVGAGI. This CDR3 is built from 13 residues. In DNA, the CDR3 is TGTGCCAGCAGTTCCGACAGGGATACTGAAGCTTTCTTT. Translating gives CASSSDRDTEAFF.

The chain links TRBV12-5 to TRBJ1-3; no clear D. V was trimmed by 3 bases and J by 5 bases, leaving 14 bases between them. The CDR3 loop spans 15 amino acids. CDR1 is LGHNT and CDR2 is FRNRAP in the germline V gene. CDR3 DNA: TGTGCTAGTGGTTTCAGCCAGGAAGTTAGAAACACCATATATTTT. Translating it yields CASGFSQEVRNTIYF.

Of note for this clone: The sample has other DNA sequences that encode this CDR3 too. The chain joins TRBV18 to TRBJ1-2, with 7 bases fitting TRBD1. This CDR3 is built from 13 residues. From germline, CDR1 is KGHSH and CDR2 LQKENI. J lost 5 bases, V lost 3 bases, and 3 bases had no gene match. The CDR3 protein is CASSPDRAYGYTF. CDR3 sequence (DNA): TGTGCCAGCTCACCCGACAGGGCGTATGGCTACACCTTC.

The V and J genes are TRBV5-5 and TRBJ2-7, with D perhaps matching TRBD1 or TRBD2 (5 bases each). Trimming shortened V by 4 bases and J by 2 bases, and 13 bases separated the two germline ends. Germline CDR1 is SGHKS and CDR2 is YYEKEE (reference sequence). CDR3 length: 14 residues. CDR3 in amino acids: CASSEGPATYEQYF. CDR3 nucleotide sequence: TGTGCCAGCAGCGAGGGACCTGCCACCTACGAGCAGTACTTC. The entire variable domain, with the rest obtained from reference TRBV5-5 and TRBJ2-7, is as follows: DAGVTQSPTHLIKTRGQQVTLRCSPISGHKSVSWYQQVLGQGPQFIFQYYEKEERGRGNFPDRFSARQFPNYSSELNVNALLLGDSALYLCASSEGPATYEQYFGPGTRLTVT.

The chain combines TRBV27 with TRBJ2-3; D gene ambiguous. The CDR3 is 15 amino acids. In germline, CDR1 is MNHEY, CDR2 SMNVEV (reference sequence). V lost 2 bases and J 6 bases, leaving 15 bases between the germline ends. CDR3: CASSLQIGRPDTQYF. CDR3 sequence (DNA): TGTGCCAGCAGTTTACAGATAGGACGGCCCGATACGCAGTATTTT.

The chain carries TRBV27 and TRBJ2-7; weak D call: TRBD2 (6 bases). The CDR3 is made up of 13 amino acids. Trimming stripped 6 bases from V and 2 bases from J, with 11 bases between. The germline CDR1 and CDR2 sequences are MNHEY and SMNVEV (reference sequence). The CDR3 region is CASRTGGTYEQYF. The CDR3, as DNA: TGTGCCAGCAGAACCGGGGGAACCTACGAGCAGTACTTC.

Note on this clone: Different DNA sequences within this sample yield the same CDR3. The chain recombines TRBV2 with TRBJ1-1; 7 bases are shared with TRBD1. V shed 7 bases, J shed 2 bases, and the junction held 4 bases outside the gene matches. The germline V gene has CDR1 SNHLY and CDR2 FYNNEI. The length of the CDR3 is 13 residues. Written as DNA, the CDR3 is TGTGCCAGCACCGACAGGGTTAACACTGAAGCTTTCTTT. It encodes CASTDRVNTEAFF.

The genes are TRBV6-5 and TRBJ2-3; TRBD1 matches at 8 bases. Germline V gene lookup returns CDR1 MNHEY and CDR2 SVGAGI. This CDR3 is built from 15 residues. The J segment lost 5 bases and the V segment lost 2 bases, leaving 6 bases of the junction unmatched. The chain's CDR3 is CASSYGSRGQDTQYF. The CDR3 DNA is TGTGCCAGCAGTTACGGTTCCAGGGGGCAAGATACGCAGTATTTT.

The chain has TRBV5-5 and TRBJ1-2, with D perhaps TRBD1 (5 bases). The V end lost 2 bases, the J end lost 4 bases, and 21 bases lay between the germline ends. Germline CDR1 and CDR2: SGHKS and YYEKEE (reference sequence). The CDR3 runs 17 residues. The CDR3 loop reads CASSFSWGRAGGYGYTF. CDR3 DNA sequence: TGTGCCAGCAGCTTCAGTTGGGGGAGGGCGGGAGGCTATGGCTACACCTTC.

The V gene is TRBV5-1, the J gene TRBJ2-7, with TRBD1 matching 8 bases. The V gene end was trimmed by 2 bases and the J gene end by 2 bases; junction bases not matched to a gene: 6. Germline values: CDR1 SGHRS, CDR2 YFSETQ. This CDR3 comprises 15 residues. The CDR3 DNA reads TGCGCCAGCAGCTTCGCACCGGGACAGGCCTACGAGCAGTACTTC. Translated, it gives CASSFAPGQAYEQYF.

The rearrangement uses TRBV7-2 and TRBJ1-5; no firm D call. The CDR3 runs 14 residues. Per the germline V gene, CDR1 is SGHTA and CDR2 is FQGNSA. V lost 1 base, J lost 6 bases, and 10 bases lay in between. The CDR3 loop reads CASSLGASRQPQHF. The CDR3 region has the DNA TGTGCCAGCAGCTTAGGGGCCAGCCGTCAGCCCCAGCATTTT.

V gene TRBV7-6 combines with J gene TRBJ2-1; 10 nucleotides agree with TRBD2. This CDR3 region has 15 residues. CDR1 SGHVS and CDR2 FNYEAQ come from the germline V gene. V lost 5 bases, J lost 6 bases, and 7 bases stayed unmatched. In DNA, the CDR3 is TGTGCCAGCAGCCCTAGCGGGGGACGGTTCAATGAGCAGTTCTTC. It is translated as CASSPSGGRFNEQFF.

The chain has TRBV11-2 and TRBJ2-1; TRBD1 matches 7 bases. Germline assignment: CDR1 SGHAT and CDR2 FQNNGV. The CDR3 runs to 14 residues. The V and J ends lost 3 bases and 7 bases, in that order; junction bases with no gene match: 6. CDR3 nucleotide sequence: TGTGCCAGCAGCTTGGGACAGTCTCGGAATGAGCAGTTCTTC. It encodes CASSLGQSRNEQFF.

J is TRBJ2-2 and V is TRBV2; TRBD2 aligns across 8 bases. Germline V gene data show CDR1 as SNHLY and CDR2 as FYNNEI. The CDR3 is made up of 15 amino acids. V shed 6 bases, J shed 4 bases, and the junction held 7 bases outside the gene matches. The CDR3 region is CASSARTSSTGELFF. CDR3 nucleotide sequence: TGTGCCAGCAGCGCTCGGACTAGCAGCACCGGGGAGCTGTTTTTT. The full variable domain, with the rest looked up from reference TRBV2 and TRBJ2-2, is EPEVTQTPSHQVTQMGQEVILRCVPISNHLYFYWYRQILGQKVEFLVSFYNNEISEKSEIFDDQFSVERPDGSNFTLKIRSTKLEDSAMYFCASSARTSSTGELFFGEGSRLTVL.

The rearrangement links TRBV7-3 to TRBJ2-2; D uncertain. Germline V gene data show CDR1 as SGHTA and CDR2 as FQGTGA. The CDR3 runs 13 residues. Trimming removed 4 bases at V and 5 bases at J, with 8 bases between. CDR3 sequence reads: CASSSTTTGELFF. The CDR3, as DNA: TGTGCCAGCAGCTCCACAACTACCGGGGAGCTGTTTTTT.